This T cell receptor beta chain stems from a study of T cell responses to AZD1222 COVID-19 vaccine. Study-wide results and caveats: Nearly half of spike-specific TCRs reportedly go after variant regions that carry no mutations. Spike-spanning, vaccine-associated CD4 TCRs were dominant at 160-218 and 743-854.

Germline V gene data show CDR1 as SGHTS and CDR2 as YDEGEE. V was pared by 6 bases and J by 0 bases, with 13 bases between. CDR3 length: 15 residues. TCRdb's copy holds only in-frame clones and misses some; the assay was immunoSEQ multiplex PCR. The data hold approximately 82,000 clones, with more than 85% observed a single time. Regarding this clone: What it binds is unknown.

This sequence originates from an adult in good health. The J gene is TRBJ1-5, the V gene TRBV5-8; D possibly corresponds to TRBD1 (6 bases). The sample in question was peripheral blood, obtained on day 0 of AZD1222 vaccination. CDR3 nucleotide sequence: TGTGCCAGCACCCTGCGGGGGCTTAGCAATCAGCCCCAGCATTTT. It specifies CASTLRGLSNQPQHF. Based on the CDR3 plus reference TRBV5-8 and TRBJ1-5, the full variable domain is EAGVTQSPTHLIKTRGQQATLRCSPISGHTSVYWYQQALGLGLQFLLWYDEGEERNRGNFPPRFSGRQFPNYSSELNVNALELEDSALYLCASTLRGLSNQPQHFGDGTRLSIL.